This T cell receptor beta chain appears in the sequencing data of a study of blood T cell repertoires in COVID-19. In the study overall: Specimens from acute and convalescent COVID-19 originated in the United States, Italy and Spain. T cells, B-cell-depleted T cells, or PBMCs supplied cDNA or gDNA.

In the original workflow: Cell counts per sample came from amplifying reference gene primers. Data came from immunoSEQ multiplex PCR; TCRdb stores just in-frame clones and leaves some out. From that table come the V and J calls and clone size; the DNA was used to work out D and trimming. Here the sample spans around 99,000 clones, around 89% being singletons. The CDR3 is 16 residues long. The sequence was obtained from a human donor in a cohort sampled during active COVID-19. The sequenced sample was peripheral blood. This chain connects TRBV21-1 to TRBJ1-3; the D segment call TRBD1 is taken from the table without a DNA check. TRBV21-1 constitutes a pseudogene. For the CDR3, the DNA is TGTGCCAGCAGCTCCGATACAGGGGAACCTGGAAACACCATATATTTT. Its protein product is CASSSDTGEPGNTIYF.